Below, 30 T cell receptor beta chains from the same sample are listed, as sequenced in a study of glioma-infiltrating T cells. Amplification of TCR alpha and beta CDR3 regions from RNA used iRepertoire nested multiplex PCR. Via MiXCR, TCRdb re-called the multiplex PCR reads, giving one row per CDR3 protein. This table holds roughly 120,000 distinct CDR3 sequences, 20% to 25% found once. Sequenced: glioma tissue, nonneoplastic brain tissue, or PBMCs (not recorded which). The source of these receptors is a human donor with low-grade glioma or glioblastoma, undergoing nonglioma brain surgery, or in good health (not recorded which).

This clonotype has only a few counts. A much larger clone differs by one base, so this may be a read error. This sequence joins TRBV5-1 and TRBJ2-7; D not resolved. The V end was cut by 1 base, the J end by 0 bases, with 11 bases between. CDR3 length: 15 residues. Germline V gene data show CDR1 as SGHRS and CDR2 as YFSETQ. This CDR3 is CASSLKGIPSYEQYF. As DNA, the CDR3 is TGCGCCAGCAGCTTGAAAGGGATCCCCTCCTACGAGCAGTACTTC.

This clonotype was counted at least ten times. The rearrangement links TRBV20-1 to TRBJ1-1; D uncertain. The CDR3 spans 14 residues. Germline lookup yields CDR1 DFQATT and CDR2 SNEGSKA (reference sequence). Trimming took off 4 bases at V and 1 base at J, with 13 bases between the two ends. For the CDR3, the DNA is TGCAGTGCTAAATTTATGACGGGGAACACTGAAGCTTTCTTT. This codes for CSAKFMTGNTEAFF.

This clonotype was observed at least ten times. This chain links TRBV18 with TRBJ1-1; 7 positions agree with TRBD1. Germline trimming cut 1 base from V and 1 base from J; bases unmatched to any gene: 3. Germline CDR1 KGHSH, CDR2 LQKENI. The CDR3 has 15 residues. In DNA, the CDR3 is TGTGCCAGCTCACCACTGCACAGGGGGAACACTGAAGCTTTCTTT. It translates to CASSPLHRGNTEAFF.

Details on this clonotype: Sequence at one end of the junction differs from germline and may be a read error. The chain carries TRBV6-1 and TRBJ2-7; TRBD1 aligns across 8 bases. CDR3 length: 14 amino acids. Germline lookup yields CDR1 MNHNS and CDR2 SASEGT. The CDR3 region is CASRHGTGLYEQCF. CDR3 nucleotides: TGTGCCAGCAGGCATGGGACAGGACTCTACGAGCAGTGCTTC.

This clonotype was seen ten or more times. This rearrangement joins TRBV4-2 to TRBJ2-3; 9 positions match TRBD2. Germline CDR1 and CDR2: LGHNA and YNFKEQ. The CDR3 has 15 residues. With 5 bases clipped from V and 0 bases from J, the junction kept 3 bases outside the gene matches. The CDR3 loop is CASSSGTSSTDTQYF. The CDR3 nucleotides read TGTGCCAGCAGCTCCGGGACTAGCAGCACAGATACGCAGTATTTT.

As to this clonotype: Since no conserved phenylalanine or tryptophan closes the CDR3, a read error is the likely cause. The rearrangement uses TRBV6-2 or TRBV6-3 and TRBJ2-1; D not resolved. CDR3 length: 13 residues. Germline loops: CDR1 MNHEY, CDR2 SVGEGT. V was shortened by 2 bases and J by 2 bases, with 4 bases between the two germline ends. The CDR3 here is CASSYRPYNEQFL. As DNA, the CDR3 is TGTGCCAGCAGTTACCGGCCCTACAATGAGCAGTTCCTC.

Regarding this clonotype: Relative to the germline gene, one junction end is altered; a read error may explain this. The chain employs TRBV20-1 and TRBJ1-1; D remains ambiguous. The germline V gene has CDR1 DFQATT and CDR2 SNEGSKA (reference sequence). The CDR3 is 14 amino acids. CDR3 bases: TGCAGTGCTCCCAACATGGGGAGATTAACTGAAGATTTCTTT. Translation: CSAPNMGRLTEDFF.

A note on this clonotype: This likely comes from a read error, as the CDR3 has no conserved phenylalanine or tryptophan at its end. The chain carries TRBV5-1 and TRBJ2-1; TRBD1 agrees at 7 bases. CDR3 length equals 15 residues. The junction had 8 bases not matched to a gene; V was cut back by 1 base and J by 7 bases. Germline V lookup: CDR1 SGHRS, CDR2 YFSETQ. As DNA, the CDR3 is TGCGCCAGCAGCTTGAAAGAGGGGGCGTTGAATGAGCAGTTCTAC. Amino acid sequence: CASSLKEGALNEQFY.

The sample holds many counts of this clonotype. This chain joins TRBV15 and TRBJ2-1; TRBD2 agrees at 10 bases. CDR3 size: 15 residues. V was clipped by 1 base and J by 8 bases; unmatched bases: 5. CDR1 and CDR2 from the germline V gene are LNHNV and YYDKDF (reference sequence). The chain's CDR3 is CATSRGVAGGDEQFF. The CDR3 DNA reads as TGTGCCACCAGCAGAGGGGTAGCGGGAGGAGATGAGCAGTTCTTC.

In its sample, this clonotype was seen many times. This chain uses TRBV20-1 with TRBJ1-2, with TRBD1 as a possible D gene (5 bases). CDR3 length: 13 amino acids. CDR1 and CDR2 (germline): DFQATT, SNEGSKA (reference sequence). The V and J ends lost 0 bases and 3 bases respectively, with 8 bases between them. This CDR3 is CSARDLGHYGYTF. The CDR3 DNA reads TGCAGTGCTAGAGATCTGGGACACTATGGCTACACCTTC.

Ten or more counts support this clonotype. The chain combines TRBV24-1 with TRBJ2-1; D is possibly TRBD2 (5 bases). V gave up 9 bases and J gave up 9 bases, with 14 bases separating them. Germline lookup yields CDR1 KGHDR and CDR2 SFDVKD. This CDR3 region has 12 residues. CDR3 sequence: CATEGNGAEQFF. The CDR3 DNA is TGTGCCACCGAGGGTAATGGTGCTGAGCAGTTCTTC.

This clonotype was picked up many times. The J gene is TRBJ2-7, the V gene TRBV20-1; 11 nucleotides align to TRBD2. CDR3 size: 14 residues. Unmatched junction bases numbered 3, after V lost 2 bases and J lost 3 bases. Germline V gene lookup returns CDR1 DFQATT and CDR2 SNEGSKA (reference sequence). This CDR3 is CSARKTSGVYEQYF. CDR3 bases: TGCAGTGCTAGAAAGACTAGCGGGGTCTACGAGCAGTACTTC.

The chain is built from TRBV5-1 and TRBJ2-1; 12 bases agree with TRBD2. The germline V gene has CDR1 SGHRS and CDR2 YFSETQ. The CDR3 loop spans 17 amino acids. V gave up 1 base and J gave up 9 bases; unmatched junction bases: 11. In DNA form, the CDR3 reads TGCGCCAGCAGCTTGCCTAGCGGGGGGGTCGGAGAAGGTGAGCAGTTCTTC. Residues: CASSLPSGGVGEGEQFF. Based on the CDR3 plus reference TRBV5-1 and TRBJ2-1, the full variable domain is KAGVTQTPRYLIKTRGQQVTLSCSPISGHRSVSWYQQTPGQGLQFLFEYFSETQRNKGNFPGRFSGRQFSNSRSEMNVSTLELGDSALYLCASSLPSGGVGEGEQFFGPGTRLTVL.

The table lists this clonotype with many counts. The chain employs TRBV20-1 and TRBJ2-3, with D perhaps TRBD2 (6 bases). The CDR3 is made up of 15 amino acids. Germline CDR1 and CDR2: DFQATT and SNEGSKA (reference sequence). Trimming pared 1 base from V and 1 base from J, leaving 12 bases between. CDR3 coding DNA: TGCAGTGCTAGAGTTTTGACGGGGGGCACAGATACGCAGTATTTT. Translation: CSARVLTGGTDTQYF.

This clonotype occurred many times. The chain uses TRBV6-1 and TRBJ2-7; no definite D call. CDR1 is MNHNS, CDR2 SASEGT, per germline. The V and J ends lost 5 bases and 3 bases respectively, with 11 bases between them. The CDR3 has 13 residues. The CDR3 sequence is CASSYLPLYEQYF. CDR3 bases: TGTGCCAGCAGTTATCTGCCGCTCTACGAGCAGTACTTC.

Regarding this clonotype: At one of its ends the junction is not consistent with the germline gene, which may arise from a read error. The chain uses TRBV6-2 or TRBV6-3 and TRBJ2-1; D is possibly TRBD1 (5 bases). Germline V CDR1 and CDR2: MNHEY, SVGEGT. This CDR3 comprises 12 residues. CDR3 amino acids: CTSSDQGNDQFF. The CDR3 DNA is TGTACCAGCAGTGACCAGGGCAACGATCAGTTCTTC.

This clonotype occurred many times. The J gene is TRBJ1-5, the V gene TRBV6-2 or TRBV6-3, with D perhaps TRBD1 (5 bases). V lost 6 bases, J lost 13 bases, and 16 bases lay in between. Germline CDR1 is MNHEY and CDR2 is SVGEGT. The CDR3 sequence is 12 residues long. CDR3 sequence (DNA): TGTGCCAGCAGCCTCAACCGGGACCCTCAGCATTTT. It translates to CASSLNRDPQHF.

The count of this clonotype is one. Just one base apart from a much larger clone, this may be a read error. The chain uses TRBV19 and TRBJ1-4; the D gene is possibly TRBD1 (5 bases). CDR3 size: 14 residues. Germline loops: CDR1 LNHDA, CDR2 SQIVND (reference sequence). Trimming pared 7 bases from V and 0 bases from J, leaving 9 bases between. The CDR3 nucleotides are TGTGCCAGTACGTTGGGGGCAACTAATGAAAAACTGTTTTTT. Its protein product is CASTLGATNEKLFF.

This clonotype has at least ten counts. CDR3 sequence reads: CASSKDASPLHF. DNA for the CDR3: TGTGCCAGCAGTAAGGACGCTTCACCCCTCCACTTT. The J gene is TRBJ1-6, the V gene TRBV6-1; no reliable D call. The CDR3 sequence is 12 residues long. Germline CDR1 and CDR2: MNHNS and SASEGT. Between the trimmed V and J ends, which lost 5 bases and 9 bases, there was a span of 8 bases.

This clonotype was seen repeatedly, ten times or more. The chain employs TRBV6-2 or TRBV6-3 and TRBJ2-1; 8 bases match TRBD2. The germline CDR1 and CDR2 sequences are MNHEY and SVGEGT. The CDR3 runs to 13 residues. After removal of 4 bases from V and 13 bases from J, the junction contained 9 bases not matched to a gene. The CDR3: CASSFTGTRFQFF. The CDR3 DNA follows: TGTGCCAGCAGTTTTACCGGGACTAGGTTCCAGTTCTTC.

In its sample, this clonotype was seen many times. The gene calls are TRBV20-1 and TRBJ1-2; D perhaps matches TRBD1 (5 bases). The V end lost 0 bases, the J end lost 6 bases, and 11 bases lay between the germline ends. Germline V CDR1 and CDR2: DFQATT, SNEGSKA (reference sequence). The CDR3 sequence is 13 residues long. For the CDR3, the DNA is TGCAGTGCTAGAGAGGAGGGGCCCGATGGCTACACCTTC. This sequence encodes CSAREEGPDGYTF.

Comments on this clonotype: A much larger clone is a single base away; this may be a read error. This rearrangement joins TRBV2 to TRBJ2-7, with TRBD1 matching 9 bases. Germline V CDR1 and CDR2: SNHLY, FYNNEI. The CDR3 runs 14 residues. V shed 10 bases, J shed 6 bases, and the junction held 13 bases outside the gene matches. This chain's CDR3 is CAISPPGQGSEQYF. CDR3 sequence (DNA): TGTGCCATCAGCCCTCCGGGACAGGGCTCCGAGCAGTACTTC.

V and J are TRBV6-2 or TRBV6-3 and TRBJ1-1, with D maybe TRBD1 (6 bases). V shed 8 bases and J shed 4 bases, with 14 bases lying between them. This CDR3 comprises 13 residues. In germline, CDR1 is MNHEY, CDR2 SVGEGT. In DNA form, the CDR3 reads TGTGCCAGCGGAAACCAGGGGACCACTGAAGCTTTCTTT. Translated, it gives CASGNQGTTEAFF.

The chain employs TRBV7-9 and TRBJ2-3; weak D call: TRBD2 (6 bases). Trimming took off 5 bases at V and 2 bases at J, with 14 bases between the two ends. CDR3 length: 15 residues. In germline, CDR1 is SEHNR, CDR2 FQNEAQ (reference sequence). CDR3 DNA: TGTGCCAGCAGCGACGCGGGGAAAAACACAGATACGCAGTATTTT. This translates into CASSDAGKNTDTQYF. Drawing the rest from reference TRBV7-9 and TRBJ2-3, the complete variable domain is DTGVSQNPRHKITKRGQNVTFRCDPISEHNRLYWYRQTLGQGPEFLTYFQNEAQLEKSRLLSDRFSAERPKGSFSTLEIQRTEQGDSAMYLCASSDAGKNTDTQYFGPGTRLTVL.

A single count supports this clonotype. A much bigger clone sits one base away, suggesting this may be a read error. The chain recombines TRBV29-1 with TRBJ1-1; tentative D call: TRBD1 (6 bases). The CDR3 totals 14 residues. Germline V lookup: CDR1 SQVTM, CDR2 ANQGSEA. The CDR3 sequence: CGVRWRGEHTEAFF. In nucleotides, the CDR3 is TGCGGCGTCCGCTGGAGGGGGGAACACACTGAAGCTTTCTTT.

This chain links TRBV4-2 with TRBJ2-3, with TRBD2 matching over 7 bases. Germline V gives CDR1 LGHNA, CDR2 YNFKEQ. V dropped 4 bases and J dropped 4; count of bases not matched to a gene: 8. There are 15 residues in the CDR3. The DNA for the CDR3 is TGTGCCAGCAGCCCCTTCAGTGGGGGGGCAGATACGCAGTATTTT. Residues: CASSPFSGGADTQYF.

With regard to this clonotype: An end of the junction does not agree with germline; a read error may underlie this. This sequence joins TRBV20-1 and TRBJ2-5; no clear D. The CDR3 consists of 14 residues. The germline CDR1 and CDR2 sequences are DFQATT and SNEGSKA (reference sequence). The CDR3 coding sequence is TGCAGTTCTCGCTCCTGGAAAGGGTCAGATACACAGTCCTTC. As protein: CSSRSWKGSDTQSF.

In this sample, this clonotype turned up many times. The chain uses TRBV25-1 and TRBJ2-1; D perhaps matches TRBD2 (5 bases). CDR3 length equals 14 residues. The V gene lost 6 bases and the J gene lost 5 bases, with 14 bases spanning the gap. Germline loops: CDR1 MGHDK, CDR2 SYGVNS. The DNA for the CDR3 is TGTGCCAGCAGCCCCGAACCGGGGAACAATGAGCAGTTCTTC. This gives the protein CASSPEPGNNEQFF.

The chain couples TRBV3-1 to TRBJ1-2, with a possible D match to TRBD1 (6 bases). Germline V lookup: CDR1 LGHDT, CDR2 YNNKEL (reference sequence). This CDR3 is 15 amino acids long. V lost 0 bases to trimming and J lost 4 bases, with 12 bases between them. The CDR3 nucleotides read TGTGCCAGCAGCCAAGAACAACAGGGAATCTATGGCTACACCTTC. Amino acids: CASSQEQQGIYGYTF. Complete variable domain (other parts from reference TRBV3-1 and TRBJ1-2): DTAVSQTPKYLVTQMGNDKSIKCEQNLGHDTMYWYKQDSKKFLKIMFSYNNKELIINETVPNRFSPKSPDKAHLNLHINSLELGDSAVYFCASSQEQQGIYGYTFGSGTRLTVV.

In its sample, this clonotype was seen many times. The chain uses TRBV29-1 and TRBJ2-1; 10 bases line up with TRBD2. V was pared by 5 bases and J by 0 bases, with 4 bases of the junction left unmatched. The CDR3 sequence is 15 residues long. In germline, CDR1 is SQVTM, CDR2 ANQGSEA. The CDR3 coding sequence is TGCAGCGTTTACCTAGCGGGAGTCTCCTACAATGAGCAGTTCTTC. Residues: CSVYLAGVSYNEQFF.